What follows is one T cell receptor (beta chain) and its context. The target antigen is unknown. These data originate in a study of shared clonotypes between healthy human individuals. Findings of the study overall: Incomplete sequencing of sorted subsets was indicated by rarefaction despite large depth.

Researchers ran the assay at a deep level. TCRdb's table, derived via immunoSEQ multiplex PCR, lists solely in-frame clones and lacks some. This sample has about 2,500,000 clones; roughly 92% occur once, and the top ten carry 0.13% to 0.15%. This CDR3 comprises 15 residues. V lost 4 bases to trimming and J lost 2 bases; unmatched junction nucleotides: 6. Germline CDR1 SGHTA, CDR2 FQGNSA. This receptor was taken from a man in his late teens or twenties in good health. This sequence joins TRBV7-2 and TRBJ2-7; 9 positions agree with TRBD1. Sequenced: naive CD4+ T cells sorted from blood. Subset of the sample: CD45RA+ positively selected. The chain's CDR3 is CASSSNRDRAYEQYF. The CDR3 DNA follows: TGTGCCAGCAGCTCAAACCGGGACAGGGCCTACGAGCAGTACTTC.